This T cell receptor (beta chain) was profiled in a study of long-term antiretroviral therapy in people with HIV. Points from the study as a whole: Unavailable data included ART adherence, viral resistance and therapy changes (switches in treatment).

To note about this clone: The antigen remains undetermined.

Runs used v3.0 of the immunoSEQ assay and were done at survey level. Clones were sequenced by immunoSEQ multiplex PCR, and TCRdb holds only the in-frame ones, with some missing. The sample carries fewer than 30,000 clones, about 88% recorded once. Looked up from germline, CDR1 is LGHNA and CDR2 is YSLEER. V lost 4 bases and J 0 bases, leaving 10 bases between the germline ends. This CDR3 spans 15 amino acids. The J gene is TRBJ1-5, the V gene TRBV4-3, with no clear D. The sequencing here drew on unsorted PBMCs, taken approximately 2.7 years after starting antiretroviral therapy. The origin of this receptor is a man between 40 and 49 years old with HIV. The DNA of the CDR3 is TGCGCCAGCAGCCTTCGACTGTTTAGCAATCAGCCCCAGCATTTT. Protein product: CASSLRLFSNQPQHF.